The 24 T cell receptor beta chains presented below share a single source sample, sequenced in a study of blood T cells in healthy people across ages. The authors ran a second PCR of roughly 7 to 11 cycles using a sample-barcoded 5' primer and a J-beta primer mix. TCRdb fed the 5' RACE reads into MiXCR, producing one record per CDR3 protein. The sample lists about 1.8 million distinct CDR3 sequences, less than 50% seen once, with less than 2.5% in the top ten. The sequenced sample was blood. These receptors were collected from a woman aged 40 to 50 in good health.

V gene TRBV7-8 combines with J gene TRBJ2-3; D remains ambiguous. CDR3 length: 12 amino acids. The germline gives CDR1 SGHVS, CDR2 FQNEAQ. V was pared by 1 base and J by 9 bases, with 8 bases between. CDR3 sequence (DNA): TGTGCCAGCAGCTTAGAGCGTTCCACGCAGTATTTT. Protein: CASSLERSTQYF.

The CDR3 sequence: CASSLQMGRQYF. CDR3 nucleotides: TGTGCCAGCAGCTTGCAGATGGGGAGACAGTATTTT. The V call is TRBV5-5, the J call TRBJ2-3; tentatively, D is TRBD2 (5 bases). This CDR3 spans 12 amino acids. V gave up 1 base and J gave up 12 bases, with 12 bases separating them. Germline V gene data show CDR1 as SGHKS and CDR2 as YYEKEE (reference sequence).

V gene TRBV29-1 combines with J gene TRBJ1-2; tentatively, D is TRBD1 (6 bases). This CDR3 comprises 11 residues. The germline V gene encodes CDR1 SQVTM and CDR2 ANQGSEA. V gave up 4 bases and J gave up 8 bases, with 11 bases separating them. As DNA, the CDR3 is TGCAGCGTTGGAGGGGGTGAGGGCTACACCTTC. Its translation is CSVGGGEGYTF. Full variable domain (missing parts from reference TRBV29-1 and TRBJ1-2): SAVISQKPSRDICQRGTSLTIQCQVDSQVTMMFWYRQQPGQSLTLIATANQGSEATYESGFVIDKFPISRPNLTFSTLTVSNMSPEDSSIYLCSVGGGEGYTFGSGTRLTVV.

This clonotype was found a few times. J is TRBJ2-3 and V is TRBV4-3; no definite D call. This CDR3 comprises 13 residues. Germline CDR1 and CDR2: LGHNA and YSLEER. V lost 0 bases to trimming and J lost 6 bases, with 7 bases between them. The chain's CDR3 is CASSQETWDTQYF. In nucleotides, the CDR3 is TGCGCCAGCAGCCAAGAAACATGGGATACGCAGTATTTT.

V and J are TRBV4-3 and TRBJ1-6; D gene unclear. Looked up from germline, CDR1 is LGHNA and CDR2 is YSLEER. The CDR3 loop spans 18 amino acids. Trimming stripped 1 base from V and 0 bases from J, with 13 bases between. The CDR3 DNA sequence: TGCGCCAGCAGCCAAGCACGGACCGGGAGCTCCTATAATTCACCCCTCCACTTT. Translating gives CASSQARTGSSYNSPLHF.

As for this clonotype: Germline and junction disagree at one end, which may indicate a read error. The chain recombines TRBV7-9 with TRBJ2-4; 7 positions agree with TRBD2. The J call may be in error: the DNA end matches TRBJ2-7 better. CDR3 length equals 16 residues. CDR1 and CDR2 from the germline V gene are SEHNR and FQNEAQ (reference sequence). CDR3 region: CVSSLEWEGLSYEQYF. The CDR3 nucleotides are TGTGTCAGCAGCTTAGAGTGGGAGGGGTTGTCCTACGAGCAGTACTTC.

The V gene is TRBV13, the J gene TRBJ2-5, with D unclear. CDR3 length equals 13 residues. Germline V lookup: CDR1 PRHDT, CDR2 FYEKMQ (reference sequence). V was clipped by 4 bases and J by 2 bases, with 8 bases between them. This CDR3 reads CASSSNLQETQYF. The CDR3 DNA is TGTGCCAGCAGCTCTAACCTGCAAGAGACCCAGTACTTC.

This clonotype has just a few counts. V and J are TRBV6-2 or TRBV6-3 and TRBJ2-3; perhaps TRBD2 as D (5 bases). Germline V lookup: CDR1 MNHEY, CDR2 SVGEGT. V lost 10 bases to trimming and J lost 2 bases, with 13 bases between them. There are 13 residues in the CDR3. The CDR3 loop is CATSRTVTDTQYF. For the CDR3, the DNA is TGTGCCACTTCGCGGACTGTCACAGATACGCAGTATTTT.

This clonotype turned up a few times. The chain joins TRBV20-1 to TRBJ1-2, with no clear D. The germline V and J ends were trimmed by 3 bases and 6 bases, with 8 bases remaining between them. Germline CDR1 is DFQATT and CDR2 is SNEGSKA (reference sequence). The CDR3 spans 11 residues. This CDR3 reads CSARTLDGYTF. DNA of the CDR3: TGCAGTGCTAGGACACTCGATGGCTACACCTTC.

In this sample, this clonotype turned up once. The V call is TRBV29-1, the J call TRBJ1-2, with D possibly being TRBD1 (6 bases). Trimming shortened V by 5 bases and J by 1 base, and 11 bases separated the two germline ends. This CDR3 is 13 amino acids long. Germline V gene lookup returns CDR1 SQVTM and CDR2 ANQGSEA. The CDR3 sequence is CSVHRASNYGYTF. For the CDR3, the DNA is TGCAGCGTTCACAGGGCTAGTAACTATGGCTACACCTTC.

The J gene is TRBJ2-1, the V gene TRBV7-2; 7 bases are shared with TRBD1. Trimming removed 6 bases from V and 13 bases from J; junction bases left unmatched: 15. CDR3 length equals 14 residues. CDR1 is SGHTA, CDR2 FQGNSA, per germline. The chain's CDR3 is CASSRPGGSETQFF. CDR3 DNA sequence: TGTGCCAGCAGTCGGCCAGGGGGATCGGAGACCCAGTTCTTC.

In this sample, this clonotype turned up a few times. The genes are TRBV15 and TRBJ1-6, with D perhaps matching TRBD1 (5 bases). Germline values: CDR1 LNHNV, CDR2 YYDKDF (reference sequence). The CDR3 totals 15 residues. Trimming removed 3 bases at V and 7 bases at J, with 13 bases between. The CDR3 is CATSSGRTNNSPLHF. As DNA, the CDR3 is TGTGCCACCAGCAGTGGGAGGACAAACAATTCACCCCTCCACTTT. The whole variable domain, remainder taken from reference TRBV15 and TRBJ1-6, is DAMVIQNPRYQVTQFGKPVTLSCSQTLNHNVMYWYQQKSSQAPKLLFHYYDKDFNNEADTPDNFQSRRPNTSFCFLDIRSPGLGDTAMYLCATSSGRTNNSPLHFGNGTRLTVT.

The chain carries TRBV12-3 or TRBV12-4 and TRBJ2-7; D perhaps matches TRBD2 (6 bases). The CDR3 contains 14 residues. Trimming removed 3 bases at V and 8 bases at J, with 17 bases between. The CDR3 DNA reads as TGTGCCAGCAGTTTGGGGAGGAATAAGGACAAGCAGTACTTC. This sequence encodes CASSLGRNKDKQYF.

The chain recombines TRBV9 with TRBJ2-1; 12 nucleotides match TRBD2. Germline lookup yields CDR1 SGDLS and CDR2 YYNGEE. The ends lost 4 bases at V and 9 bases at J; junction bases unmatched: 8. The CDR3 length is 15 residues. CDR3 sequence reads: CASSRPSGGAAEQFF. The CDR3 DNA sequence: TGTGCCAGCAGCCGACCTAGCGGGGGGGCTGCTGAGCAGTTCTTC.

This chain links TRBV7-6 with TRBJ2-1; 7 bases line up with TRBD2. Germline loops: CDR1 SGHVS, CDR2 FNYEAQ. The V segment lost 3 bases and the J segment 6 bases; nucleotides outside the gene matches: 8. This CDR3 has 15 amino acids. The CDR3 DNA sequence: TGTGCCAGCAGCTTGGGCAGCGGGGCCACCAATGAGCAGTTCTTC. Protein sequence: CASSLGSGATNEQFF.

CDR3 nucleotide sequence: TGTGCCAGCACCTCAACTAGCGGGGGGGCCCGGGACATTCAGTACTTC. As protein: CASTSTSGGARDIQYF. This chain joins TRBV28 and TRBJ2-4; 13 nucleotides agree with TRBD2. The CDR3 is 16 residues long. The ends lost 7 bases at V and 8 bases at J; junction bases unmatched: 11. Germline CDR1 reads MDHEN; CDR2 reads SYDVKM. Using reference TRBV28 and TRBJ2-4 for the parts outside the CDR3, the full variable domain is DVKVTQSSRYLVKRTGEKVFLECVQDMDHENMFWYRQDPGLGLRLIYFSYDVKMKEKGDIPEGYSVSREKKERFSLILESASTNQTSMYLCASTSTSGGARDIQYFGAGTRLSVL.

V gene TRBV20-1 combines with J gene TRBJ2-3, with 8 bases fitting TRBD2. Germline loops: CDR1 DFQATT, CDR2 SNEGSKA (reference sequence). CDR3 length: 18 amino acids. J gave up 0 bases and V 0 bases, and 11 bases lay outside the gene matches. This CDR3 reads CSARDLVTAGGSTDTQYF. The CDR3 bases are TGCAGTGCTAGAGATCTTGTCACGGCGGGGGGAAGCACAGATACGCAGTATTTT.

The chain has TRBV28 and TRBJ2-3; 7 nucleotides match TRBD2. The CDR3 runs to 15 residues. CDR1 is MDHEN, CDR2 SYDVKM, per germline. V shed 6 bases, J shed 1 base, and the junction held 7 bases outside the gene matches. CDR3: CASSHTSEGTDTQYF. The CDR3 coding sequence is TGTGCCAGCAGCCATACTAGCGAGGGCACAGATACGCAGTATTTT.

This clonotype was detected only once. J is TRBJ2-5 and V is TRBV7-9, with 11 bases identical to TRBD1. Gene TRBJ2-7 matches the end of the DNA better, so the J call may be wrong. Germline values: CDR1 SEHNR, CDR2 FQNEAQ (reference sequence). The CDR3 totals 16 residues. The CDR3 region has the DNA TGTGCCAGCAGCTTAGACCCGGGACAGGGGGCCTACGAGCAGTACTTC. It specifies CASSLDPGQGAYEQYF.

The J gene is TRBJ2-7, the V gene TRBV6-2 or TRBV6-3; unclear D gene. V dropped 0 bases and J dropped 2 bases, with 17 bases sitting between them. Germline CDR1 and CDR2: MNHEY and SVGEGT. CDR3 length: 17 amino acids. This CDR3 reads CASSYSLVTDQAYEQYF. CDR3 sequence (DNA): TGTGCCAGCAGTTACTCGCTAGTCACAGACCAGGCCTACGAGCAGTACTTC.

The chain recombines TRBV12-3 or TRBV12-4 with TRBJ2-1, with D perhaps given as TRBD1 or TRBD2 (7 bases each). Deletions cut 8 bases from V and 5 bases from J, with 16 bases between. The CDR3 has 14 amino acids. The CDR3 region is CASVGEGAHNEQFF. The CDR3 bases are TGTGCCAGCGTGGGGGAGGGGGCTCACAATGAGCAGTTCTTC.

A few counts support this clonotype. The V gene is TRBV24-1, the J gene TRBJ2-7; 10 bases line up with TRBD1. The CDR3 runs to 15 residues. J lost 3 bases, V lost 3 bases, and 4 bases had no gene match. Germline CDR1 and CDR2: KGHDR and SFDVKD. The CDR3 DNA reads TGTGCCACCAGTGATCCGGGACAGGGGTACTACGAGCAGTACTTC. Translating it yields CATSDPGQGYYEQYF.

This chain joins TRBV20-1 and TRBJ1-2; D gene uncertain. V lost 3 bases, J lost 3 bases, and 11 bases lay in between. The germline CDR1 and CDR2 sequences are DFQATT and SNEGSKA (reference sequence). The CDR3 consists of 13 residues. The CDR3 reads CSASPTYDYGYTF. CDR3 sequence (DNA): TGCAGTGCTAGTCCGACATATGACTATGGCTACACCTTC.

The CDR3 DNA reads as TGTGCCAGCAGTTTAGCGGGTCAGGAGGATCAGCCCCAGCATTTT. It codes for CASSLAGQEDQPQHF. The J gene is TRBJ1-5, the V gene TRBV12-3 or TRBV12-4; no reliable D call. This CDR3 spans 15 amino acids. Trimming pared 0 bases from V and 5 bases from J, leaving 11 bases between.